The rows below give T cell receptor beta chains drawn from one sample of a study of T cell responses to AZD1222 COVID-19 vaccine. Data came from immunoSEQ multiplex PCR; TCRdb stores just in-frame clones and leaves some out. The table includes roughly 93,000 clones, about 86% detected once. Sequenced here: peripheral blood, sampled on day 0 of AZD1222 vaccination. These receptors all come from an adult in good health. CDR3s include the opening cysteine and the closing phenylalanine or tryptophan. Each record gives: V gene, D gene, J gene, clone size, CDR3 DNA, CDR3 protein. The D gene is left open where the match is weak. Rows give clone size only sometimes, using once, few, many, or a class for an expanded clone.

>TRBV11-3|.|TRBJ1-2|.
TGTGCCAGCAGCTTAGGAAACAGGGAGAATGGCTACACCTTC
CASSLGNRENGYTF
>TRBV19|.|TRBJ1-3|few
TGTGCCAGTAAGAAGGACCCCATAGCCGGAAACACCATATATTTT
CASKKDPIAGNTIYF
>TRBV27|TRBD1|TRBJ2-7|.
TGTGCCAGCAGTTTGAAGCCGGGACAGGGGGCTTACGAGCAGTACTTC
CASSLKPGQGAYEQYF
>TRBV29-1|.|TRBJ2-7|.
TGCAGCGTTGTTGGGGACGAGCAGTACTTC
CSVVGDEQYF
>TRBV7-9|.|TRBJ1-3|.
TGTGCCAGCAGCGGAGGGGGGACGGGCTCTGGAAACACCATATATTTT
CASSGGGTGSGNTIYF
>TRBV4-3|TRBD2|TRBJ2-1|.
TGCGCCAGCAGCCTACTAGCGGGAGTGACCAATGAGCAGTTCTTC
CASSLLAGVTNEQFF
>TRBV3-1/TRBV3-2|TRBD1|TRBJ1-1|.
TGTGCCAGCAGGTTCAATTCACAGGGGAATGAAGCTTTCTTT
CASRFNSQGNEAFF
>TRBV11-2|.|TRBJ1-2|.
TGTGCCAGCAGCTTAGACCCCCGGTTCTATGGCTACACCTTC
CASSLDPRFYGYTF
>TRBV29-1|.|TRBJ1-1|.
TGCAGCGTTGAACACAGCATGAACACTGAAGCTTTCTTT
CSVEHSMNTEAFF
>TRBV5-4|TRBD2|TRBJ2-3|.
TGTGCCAGCAGCTTGGGGGGGCTAGCGGGAGTTCAAGATACGCAGTATTTT
CASSLGGLAGVQDTQYF
>TRBV7-9|.|TRBJ2-3|.
TGTGCCAGCAGGGCGACGGACATCGGGAGCACAGATACGCAGTATTTT
CASRATDIGSTDTQYF
>TRBV6-5|TRBD1|TRBJ2-3|.
TGTGCCAGCAGTTACACCGGAACAGGGGTCACAGATACGCAGTATTTT
CASSYTGTGVTDTQYF
>TRBV5-1|TRBD1|TRBJ1-6|.
TGCGCCAGCAGCCTCACCCCGGGACAGGGTCGTAATTCACCCCTCCACTTT
CASSLTPGQGRNSPLHF
>TRBV6-5|.|TRBJ2-3|.
TGTGCCAGCAGCTTTAGGGGGGGCCGAGCAGATACGCAGTATTTT
CASSFRGGRADTQYF
>TRBV24-1|.|TRBJ2-3|.
TGTGCCACCTCCGGAGCGTTCACAGATACGCAGTATTTT
CATSGAFTDTQYF
>TRBV5-4|TRBD1|TRBJ2-4|.
TGTGCCAGCAGCGTAAGAAGGGACAGAAAAAACATTCAGTACTTC
CASSVRRDRKNIQYF
>TRBV28|.|TRBJ1-5|.
TGTGCCAGCAGTTTATTCAATCAGCCCCAGCATTTT
CASSLFNQPQHF
>TRBV5-5|TRBD1|TRBJ1-1|.
TGTGCCAGCAGCGTCCGGGACAGGGGTACCTCGAACACTGAAGCTTTCTTT
CASSVRDRGTSNTEAFF
>TRBV19|.|TRBJ1-1|.
TGTGCCAGTAGTATAAAGATGAACACTGAAGCTTTCTTT
CASSIKMNTEAFF
>TRBV9|.|TRBJ2-3|.
TGTGCCAGCAGCGTACTGGGGAACGAGGCAGATACGCAGTATTTT
CASSVLGNEADTQYF
>TRBV5-4|TRBD1|TRBJ2-1|.
TGTGCCAGCAGCCGACAGGGGGGGGATGAGCAGTTCTTC
CASSRQGGDEQFF
>TRBV6-4|TRBD1|TRBJ1-1|.
TGTGCCAGCAGAACCGGACAGGGGGACACTGAAGCTTTCTTT
CASRTGQGDTEAFF
>TRBV3-1/TRBV3-2|.|TRBJ2-6|.
TGTGCCAGCAGCCCTGGGATATATGGGGCCAACGTCCTGACTTTC
CASSPGIYGANVLTF
>TRBV19|TRBD1|TRBJ1-5|once
TGTGCCAGTAGTACAGGGGGCGATCAGCCCCAGCATTTT
CASSTGGDQPQHF
>TRBV2|TRBD1|TRBJ2-7|.
TGTGCCAGCAGTGAGGCTGGGACAGGGGGCTTCGAGCAGTACTTC
CASSEAGTGGFEQYF
>TRBV7-2|.|TRBJ1-2|.
TGTGCCAGCAATCAGGCCCAAGGAAACTATGGCTACACCTTC
CASNQAQGNYGYTF
>TRBV3-1/TRBV3-2|.|TRBJ2-5|.
TGTGCCAGCAGCCTTTCCATCTTTAGGGAAGAGACCCAGTACTTC
CASSLSIFREETQYF
>TRBV12-3/TRBV12-4|TRBD2|TRBJ2-7|.
TGTGCCAGCACCGCCCTAGCGGGAGGCGAGCAGTACTTC
CASTALAGGEQYF
>TRBV4-2|TRBD2|TRBJ2-3|.
TGTGCCAGCAGCCAAGAGATAGCGGGAGGGCCAGCAGATACGCAGTATTTT
CASSQEIAGGPADTQYF
>TRBV7-2|TRBD2|TRBJ2-5|few
TGTGCCAGCAGCTCACTAGCGGGAGGGTGGGGAGAGACCCAGTACTTC
CASSSLAGGWGETQYF
>TRBV20-1|.|TRBJ2-3|.
TGCAGTGCTAGTGCGCAGGGCACAGATACGCAGTATTTT
CSASAQGTDTQYF
>TRBV7-2|TRBD2|TRBJ2-1|.
TGTGCCAGCAGCCAGCTAGCGGGAGGTCCGAGCTCCTACAATGAGCAGTTCTTC
CASSQLAGGPSSYNEQFF